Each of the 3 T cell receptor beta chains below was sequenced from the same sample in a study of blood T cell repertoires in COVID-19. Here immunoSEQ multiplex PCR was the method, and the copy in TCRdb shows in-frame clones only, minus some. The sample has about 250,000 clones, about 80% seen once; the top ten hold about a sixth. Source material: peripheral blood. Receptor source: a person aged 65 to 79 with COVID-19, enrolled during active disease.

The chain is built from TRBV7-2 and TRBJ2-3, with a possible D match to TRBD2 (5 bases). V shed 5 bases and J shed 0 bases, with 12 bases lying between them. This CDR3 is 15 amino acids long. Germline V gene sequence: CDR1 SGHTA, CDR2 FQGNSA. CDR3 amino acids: CASSLTGISTDTQYF. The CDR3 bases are TGTGCCAGCAGCCTGACGGGGATAAGCACAGATACGCAGTATTTT.

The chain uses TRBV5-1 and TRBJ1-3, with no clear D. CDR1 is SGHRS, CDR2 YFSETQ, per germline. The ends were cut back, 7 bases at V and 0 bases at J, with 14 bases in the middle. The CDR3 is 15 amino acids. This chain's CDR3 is CASLRGLYSGNTIYF. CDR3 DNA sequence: TGCGCCAGCCTGCGAGGGTTATACTCTGGAAACACCATATATTTT.

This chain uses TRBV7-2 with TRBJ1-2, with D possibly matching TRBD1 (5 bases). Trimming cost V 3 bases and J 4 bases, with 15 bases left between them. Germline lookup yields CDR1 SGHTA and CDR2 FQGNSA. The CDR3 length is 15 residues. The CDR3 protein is CASSFTLSGVYGYTF. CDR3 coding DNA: TGTGCCAGCAGCTTTACGTTGTCGGGGGTCTATGGCTACACCTTC.